Reported below is one TCR beta chain. Only in-frame clones appear in the TCRdb table, and some are missing; sequencing was by immunoSEQ multiplex PCR. The data show millions of clones, less than 95% seen once. The data derive from a study of shared clonotypes between healthy human individuals. Positively selected for CCR7, the CD45RO-negative cells used as naive CD8 cells excluded terminally differentiated effector memory CD45RA+ cells. Adult Caucasians living in Nashville, Tennessee made up all of the donors. Sequencing was performed on naive CD8+ T cells sorted from blood. The receptor was derived from a man aged 18 to 29 in good health.

The CDR3 coding sequence is TGTGCCAGCAGCTACCGGACAGAAACAACTAATGAAAAACTGTTTTTT. Translation: CASSYRTETTNEKLFF. The chain recombines TRBV13 with TRBJ1-4, with a weak D call TRBD1 (6 bases). The V gene lost 4 bases and the J gene lost 0 bases, with 12 bases spanning the gap. This CDR3 has 16 amino acids. CDR1 and CDR2 (germline): PRHDT, FYEKMQ (reference sequence).